Each of the 29 T cell receptor beta chains below was sequenced from the same sample in a study of cytomegalovirus exposure and HLA in healthy donors. It was with 60 Vbeta and 13 Jbeta primers that the PCR ran. The method was immunoSEQ multiplex PCR; TCRdb's version includes in-frame clones alone and lacks a portion of them. This table has about 160,000 clones, under 80% appearing once. Sequencing input: PBMCs. Receptor source: a female donor in good health and CMV-seronegative.

This clone has only a few counts. The V call is TRBV11-2, the J call TRBJ2-7; weak D call: TRBD1 (5 bases). With 4 bases removed from V and 3 bases from J, the gap between germline ends came to 13 bases. Germline CDR1 reads SGHAT; CDR2 reads FQNNGV. The CDR3 is 14 amino acids. This CDR3 is CASSSSLRGYEQYF. CDR3 DNA sequence: TGTGCCAGCAGCTCTTCCCTAAGGGGCTACGAGCAGTACTTC.

The rearrangement uses TRBV2 and TRBJ2-3; 11 bases agree with TRBD2. The CDR3 spans 13 residues. The junction had 6 bases not matched to a gene; V was cut back by 10 bases and J by 6 bases. CDR1 is SNHLY, CDR2 FYNNEI, per germline. For the CDR3, the DNA is TGTGCCACCGGACTAGCGGGTCTGGATACGCAGTATTTT. It translates to CATGLAGLDTQYF.

The J gene is TRBJ1-1, the V gene TRBV25-1, with D uncertain. The germline gives CDR1 MGHDK, CDR2 SYGVNS. The CDR3 totals 13 residues. Trimming cost V 6 bases and J 2 bases, with 10 bases left between them. As DNA, the CDR3 is TGTGCCAGCAGCCTTTCTTTCAACACTGAAGCTTTCTTT. This encodes CASSLSFNTEAFF. The full variable domain, its missing parts supplied by reference TRBV25-1 and TRBJ1-1, is EADIYQTPRYLVIGTGKKITLECSQTMGHDKMYWYQQDPGMELHLIHYSYGVNSTEKGDLSSESTVSRIRTEHFPLTLESARPSHTSQYLCASSLSFNTEAFFGQGTRLTVV.

This clone came up a few times. V gene TRBV2 combines with J gene TRBJ1-2; 7 bases map to TRBD1. Per germline, CDR1 SNHLY and CDR2 FYNNEI. The CDR3 sequence is 13 residues long. V lost 4 bases and J lost 4; bases outside the gene matches: 3. DNA of the CDR3: TGTGCCAGCAGTGTTTCAGGGGGCTATGGCTACACCTTC. This codes for CASSVSGGYGYTF.

The chain carries TRBV5-1 and TRBJ2-4, with 10 nucleotides matching TRBD2. The V gene end was trimmed by 3 bases and the J gene end by 6 bases; junction bases not matched to a gene: 6. Per the germline V gene, CDR1 is SGHRS and CDR2 is YFSETQ. The CDR3 has 15 amino acids. The CDR3 bases are TGCGCCAGCAGCTCTATAGCGGGAGGCGGAAACATTCAGTACTTC. Translated, it gives CASSSIAGGGNIQYF.

This clone has just one count. The chain combines TRBV5-1 with TRBJ1-1, with 7 bases lining up with TRBD1. The CDR3 sequence is 15 residues long. Germline V gives CDR1 SGHRS, CDR2 YFSETQ. The ends lost 7 bases at V and 0 bases at J; junction bases unmatched: 9. The CDR3 bases are TGCGCCAGCCGAGAGACAGGGACAATGAACACTGAAGCTTTCTTT. Protein: CASRETGTMNTEAFF.

The J gene is TRBJ1-2, the V gene TRBV27; the D gene is possibly TRBD1 (5 bases). The V gene lost 4 bases and the J gene lost 13 bases, with 19 bases spanning the gap. Germline V CDR1 and CDR2: MNHEY, SMNVEV (reference sequence). CDR3 length equals 13 residues. The CDR3 region has the DNA TGTGCCAGCAGTTCCGACAGAAGCTATCTCAGCACCTTC. This encodes CASSSDRSYLSTF.

On this clone: Within the sample, other DNA sequences also encode this same CDR3. The V call is TRBV6-4, the J call TRBJ2-3; D may be TRBD1 (6 bases). Per germline, CDR1 MRHNA and CDR2 SNTAGT. The CDR3 is made up of 15 amino acids. With 1 base removed from V and 1 base from J, the gap between germline ends came to 9 bases. The CDR3 DNA reads as TGTGCCAGCAGTGACTTAGCAGGGGGCACAGATACGCAGTATTTT. Translation: CASSDLAGGTDTQYF.

The chain employs TRBV6-1 and TRBJ1-5; D remains unclear. CDR1 is MNHNS and CDR2 is SASEGT in the germline V gene. The CDR3 loop spans 15 amino acids. Trimming pared 2 bases from V and 7 bases from J, leaving 15 bases between. CDR3 nucleotide sequence: TGTGCCAGCAGTGAATTGGGAGGGAGGAACCAGCCCCAGCATTTT. Encoded protein: CASSELGGRNQPQHF.

This rearrangement joins TRBV5-4 to TRBJ2-1; D perhaps matches TRBD2 (5 bases). There are 12 residues in the CDR3. V was trimmed by 2 bases and J by 8 bases, leaving 8 bases between them. The germline gives CDR1 SGHNT, CDR2 YYREEE (reference sequence). CDR3 bases: TGTGCCAGCAGCTTTACCGGGGATGAGCAGTTCTTC. Its translation is CASSFTGDEQFF.

The chain has TRBV5-1 and TRBJ1-1, with a weak D call TRBD1 (6 bases). The V end lost 0 bases, the J end lost 7 bases, and 16 bases lay between the germline ends. This CDR3 region has 15 residues. Germline lookup yields CDR1 SGHRS and CDR2 YFSETQ. CDR3 in amino acids: CASSLGYRVGSEAFF. DNA of the CDR3: TGCGCCAGCAGCTTGGGATACAGGGTGGGTAGTGAAGCTTTCTTT.

The CDR3, as DNA: TGTGCCAGCAGATACCTAGGTGGAGGGGTCACCGGGGAGCTGTTTTTT. Its protein is CASRYLGGGVTGELFF. The chain combines TRBV7-9 with TRBJ2-2; TRBD2 might be the D (6 bases). This CDR3 comprises 16 residues. CDR1 SEHNR and CDR2 FQNEAQ come from the germline V gene (reference sequence). The V and J ends lost 6 bases and 4 bases respectively, with 18 bases between them.

A remark on this clone: The germline gene is not matched at one end of the junction; a read error may be the cause. This sequence joins TRBV5-6 and TRBJ1-2; 10 bases are a match to TRBD1. The CDR3 has 12 amino acids. From germline, CDR1 is SGHDT and CDR2 YYEEEE. CDR3 bases: TGTGCCAGCAGCTTGTGGGACAGGGGTTACCACTTC. This translates into CASSLWDRGYHF.

The gene calls are TRBV11-2 and TRBJ2-1; D is perhaps TRBD1 (5 bases). CDR1 is SGHAT, CDR2 FQNNGV, per germline. Trimming pared 3 bases from V and 5 bases from J, leaving 17 bases between. The CDR3 consists of 16 residues. CDR3 DNA sequence: TGTGCCAGCAGCTTTAATGGAAGGGGTATTCACAATGAGCAGTTCTTC. It yields the protein CASSFNGRGIHNEQFF.

V and J are TRBV29-1 and TRBJ2-3, with D tentatively TRBD2 (5 bases). V dropped 4 bases and J dropped 3 bases, with 11 bases sitting between them. CDR3 size: 13 residues. Germline CDR1 reads SQVTM; CDR2 reads ANQGSEA. The CDR3: CSVVGEGTDTQYF. DNA of the CDR3: TGCAGCGTTGTGGGTGAGGGTACAGATACGCAGTATTTT.

The chain couples TRBV5-1 to TRBJ1-1, with D perhaps TRBD1 (5 bases). Per the germline V gene, CDR1 is SGHRS and CDR2 is YFSETQ. V lost 0 bases, J lost 7 bases, and 10 bases lay in between. The CDR3 contains 13 residues. The CDR3 DNA reads TGCGCCAGCAGCTTGGGCGGGACGGATGAAGCTTTCTTT. This encodes CASSLGGTDEAFF.

The gene calls are TRBV4-2 and TRBJ1-2; D is ambiguous. The CDR3 runs to 16 residues. Germline V gives CDR1 LGHNA, CDR2 YNFKEQ. V was clipped by 3 bases and J by 3 bases, with 17 bases between them. Here the CDR3 DNA reads TGTGCCAGCAGCCAGGAGGAAATGCGATTGGACTATGGCTACACCTTC. The encoded protein is CASSQEEMRLDYGYTF.

This chain uses TRBV7-9 with TRBJ1-1, with D unresolved. Trimming stripped 4 bases from V and 1 base from J, with 16 bases between. The CDR3 has 16 residues. Germline V lookup: CDR1 SEHNR, CDR2 FQNEAQ (reference sequence). The CDR3 coding sequence is TGTGCCAGCAGCTCCTCGGACTGGACTCCGAACACTGAAGCTTTCTTT. Translating it yields CASSSSDWTPNTEAFF.

The chain uses TRBV5-1 and TRBJ1-5, with D maybe TRBD1 (6 bases). V was pared by 0 bases and J by 2 bases, with 15 bases between. The CDR3 consists of 17 residues. Germline V CDR1 and CDR2: SGHRS, YFSETQ. DNA of the CDR3: TGCGCCAGCAGCTTGGGCTTAGGGGGGGGCGGCAATCAGCCCCAGCATTTT. This gives the protein CASSLGLGGGGNQPQHF.

The gene calls are TRBV5-6 and TRBJ2-5; D might be TRBD2 (6 bases). CDR1 and CDR2 from the germline V gene are SGHDT and YYEEEE. The CDR3 loop spans 13 amino acids. The germline V and J ends were trimmed by 4 bases and 1 base, with 8 bases remaining between them. The CDR3 DNA reads as TGTGCCAGCAGCCGCGGGACCCAAGAGACCCAGTACTTC. Protein product: CASSRGTQETQYF.

The genes are TRBV10-3 and TRBJ2-5; TRBD2 matches 7 bases. Per germline, CDR1 ENHRY and CDR2 SYGVKD. V shed 8 bases and J 5 bases; nucleotides not matched to a gene: 8. The CDR3 is made up of 13 amino acids. Here the CDR3 reads CAIARGSVETQYF. The CDR3 coding sequence is TGTGCCATCGCGCGGGGGAGTGTGGAGACCCAGTACTTC.

This clone occurred once. The chain uses TRBV10-1 and TRBJ1-2, with D possibly matching TRBD1 (6 bases). Germline CDR1 WNHNN, CDR2 SYGVQD (reference sequence). V lost 0 bases, J lost 8 bases, and 16 bases lay in between. This CDR3 has 15 residues. The CDR3 spells CASSESRQEKNGYTF. CDR3 nucleotides: TGCGCCAGCAGTGAGTCCAGACAGGAGAAGAACGGCTACACCTTC.

The chain couples TRBV5-1 to TRBJ1-1; TRBD1 agrees at 9 bases. V lost 2 bases and J lost 1; bases outside the gene matches: 6. Germline V CDR1 and CDR2: SGHRS, YFSETQ. The CDR3 runs to 16 residues. CDR3 nucleotide sequence: TGCGCCAGCAGCTTCGACAGGGGGTCCCCGAACACTGAAGCTTTCTTT. Translation: CASSFDRGSPNTEAFF.

The V and J genes are TRBV5-1 and TRBJ2-5; 14 bases align to TRBD2. Per the germline V gene, CDR1 is SGHRS and CDR2 is YFSETQ. V gave up 4 bases and J gave up 0 bases; unmatched junction bases: 2. The CDR3 totals 16 residues. The CDR3 loop reads CASSPGLAGDQETQYF. The CDR3 nucleotides are TGCGCCAGCAGCCCGGGACTAGCGGGGGACCAAGAGACCCAGTACTTC.

This sequence joins TRBV7-9 and TRBJ2-1, with D possibly being TRBD2 (7 bases). This CDR3 region has 13 residues. Germline assignment: CDR1 SEHNR and CDR2 FQNEAQ (reference sequence). V was trimmed by 2 bases and J by 9 bases, leaving 11 bases between them. The CDR3 DNA reads as TGTGCCAGCAGCTTAAGGGGGGGCGGTGAGCAGTTCTTC. Its protein is CASSLRGGGEQFF.

The J gene is TRBJ1-1, the V gene TRBV7-6; D not resolved. The CDR3 sequence is 17 residues long. Germline V gene lookup returns CDR1 SGHVS and CDR2 FNYEAQ. Trimming removed 8 bases at V and 1 base at J, with 23 bases between. The CDR3 sequence: CASAPVRVGLGNTEAFF. The CDR3 nucleotides read TGTGCCAGCGCACCCGTCCGGGTCGGTTTGGGGAACACTGAAGCTTTCTTT. The entire variable domain, with the rest obtained from reference TRBV7-6 and TRBJ1-1, is as follows: GAGVSQSPRYKVTKRGQDVALRCDPISGHVSLYWYRQALGQGPEFLTYFNYEAQQDKSGLPNDRFSAERPEGSISTLTIQRTEQRDSAMYRCASAPVRVGLGNTEAFFGQGTRLTVV.

Here the CDR3 reads CASSLGPALYGYTF. The CDR3 bases are TGTGCCAGCAGCTTAGGGCCCGCTCTCTATGGCTACACCTTC. The J gene is TRBJ1-2, the V gene TRBV7-2; D is unclear. This CDR3 has 14 residues. Trimming shortened V by 1 base and J by 4 bases, and 10 bases separated the two germline ends. Germline values: CDR1 SGHTA, CDR2 FQGNSA.

The CDR3 protein is CASSLRGYEQYF. The CDR3 region has the DNA TGTGCCAGCAGTCTTAGAGGCTACGAGCAGTACTTC. The rearrangement uses TRBV5-6 and TRBJ2-7; no clear D gene. Germline CDR1 SGHDT, CDR2 YYEEEE. The CDR3 runs to 12 residues. With 5 bases removed from V and 3 bases from J, the gap between germline ends came to 9 bases.

This clone has only one observation. This sequence joins TRBV7-3 and TRBJ2-1, with TRBD2 matching over 13 bases. Germline CDR1 SGHTA, CDR2 FQGTGA. V was pared by 0 bases and J by 10 bases, with 6 bases of the junction left unmatched. The CDR3 sequence is 16 residues long. The CDR3 is CASSLTFGLAGDEQFF. In nucleotides, the CDR3 is TGTGCCAGCAGCTTAACTTTTGGACTAGCGGGAGACGAGCAGTTCTTC.